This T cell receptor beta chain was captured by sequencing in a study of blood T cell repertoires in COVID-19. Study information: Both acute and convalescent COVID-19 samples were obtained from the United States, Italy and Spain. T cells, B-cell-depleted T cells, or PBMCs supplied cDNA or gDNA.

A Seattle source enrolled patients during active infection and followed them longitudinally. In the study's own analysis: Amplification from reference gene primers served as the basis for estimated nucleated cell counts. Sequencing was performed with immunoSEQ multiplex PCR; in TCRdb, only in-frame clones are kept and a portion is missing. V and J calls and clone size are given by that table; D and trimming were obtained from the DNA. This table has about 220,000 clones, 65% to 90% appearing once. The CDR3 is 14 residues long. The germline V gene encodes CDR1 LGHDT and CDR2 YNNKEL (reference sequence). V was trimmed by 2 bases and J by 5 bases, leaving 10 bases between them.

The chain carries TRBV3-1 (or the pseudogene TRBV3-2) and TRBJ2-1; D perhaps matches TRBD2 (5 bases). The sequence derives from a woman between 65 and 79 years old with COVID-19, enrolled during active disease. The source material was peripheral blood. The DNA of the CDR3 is TGTGCCAGCAGCCAAAGCGACGGGAACAATGAGCAGTTCTTC. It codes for CASSQSDGNNEQFF.